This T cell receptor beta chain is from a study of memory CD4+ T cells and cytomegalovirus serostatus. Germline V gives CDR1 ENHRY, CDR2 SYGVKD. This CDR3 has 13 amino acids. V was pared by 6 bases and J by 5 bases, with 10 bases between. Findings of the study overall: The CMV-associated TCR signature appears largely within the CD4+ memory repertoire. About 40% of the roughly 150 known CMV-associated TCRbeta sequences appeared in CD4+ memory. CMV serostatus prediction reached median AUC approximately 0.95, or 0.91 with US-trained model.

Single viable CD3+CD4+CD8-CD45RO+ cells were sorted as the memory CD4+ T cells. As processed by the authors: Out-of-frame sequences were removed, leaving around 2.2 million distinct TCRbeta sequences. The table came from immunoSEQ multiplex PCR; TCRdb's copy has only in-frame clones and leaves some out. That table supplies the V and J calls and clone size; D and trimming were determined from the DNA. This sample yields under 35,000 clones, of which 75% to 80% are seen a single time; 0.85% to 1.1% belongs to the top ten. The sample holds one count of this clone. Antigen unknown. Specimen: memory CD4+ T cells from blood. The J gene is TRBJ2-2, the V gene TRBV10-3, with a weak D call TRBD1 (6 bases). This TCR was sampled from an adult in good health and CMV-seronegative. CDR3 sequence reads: CAIRPQGTGELFF. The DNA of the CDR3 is TGTGCCATCAGACCCCAGGGGACCGGGGAGCTGTTTTTT.